The 24 T cell receptor beta chains reported below all come from one sample, sequenced in a study of CD8 T cells in ankylosing spondylitis. TCRdb passed the 5' RACE reads through MiXCR, listing each CDR3 protein once. This sample has around 120,000 distinct CDR3 sequences, with about 25% found just once. The specimen was synovial fluid, either unsorted or a sorted T cell fraction (not recorded which). The receptors were gathered from a male donor with ankylosing spondylitis.

V usage is TRBV6-1 and J usage is TRBJ2-5, with D unclear. CDR1 and CDR2 (germline): MNHNS, SASEGT. The V end lost 0 bases, the J end lost 0 bases, and 8 bases lay between the germline ends. The CDR3 loop spans 15 amino acids. The CDR3 loop reads CASSEAAADQETQYF. CDR3 bases: TGTGCCAGCAGTGAAGCGGCGGCGGACCAAGAGACCCAGTACTTC.

The chain recombines TRBV12-3 or TRBV12-4 with TRBJ1-5; perhaps TRBD1 as D (6 bases). Trimming pared 1 base from V and 0 bases from J, leaving 7 bases between. This CDR3 has 15 amino acids. The CDR3 bases are TGTGCCAGCAGTTTAGAGGGGGTTAGCAATCAGCCCCAGCATTTT. It is translated as CASSLEGVSNQPQHF.

The V call is TRBV11-2, the J call TRBJ2-3, with no clear D. The CDR3 has 16 residues. Germline V CDR1 and CDR2: SGHAT, FQNNGV. Trimming left V 2 bases short and J 0 bases short, with 12 bases between. CDR3 sequence: CASSLFPSASTDTQYF. The CDR3 DNA sequence: TGTGCCAGCAGCTTATTTCCCAGCGCTAGCACAGATACGCAGTATTTT.

V and J are TRBV4-2 and TRBJ2-7, with 11 bases lining up with TRBD2. The germline V gene encodes CDR1 LGHNA and CDR2 YNFKEQ. This CDR3 region has 14 residues. V lost 6 bases, J lost 4 bases, and 5 bases stayed unmatched. In nucleotides, the CDR3 is TGTGCCAGCAGACTCGGGACTAGCGGATACGAGCAGTACGTC. It is translated as CASRLGTSGYEQYV.

This clonotype has a count of ten or more. The J gene is TRBJ1-2, the V gene TRBV20-1, with a weak D call TRBD1 (6 bases). Per germline, CDR1 DFQATT and CDR2 SNEGSKA (reference sequence). V shed 0 bases and J shed 5 bases, with 16 bases lying between them. The CDR3 loop spans 15 amino acids. CDR3 amino acids: CSARDLQGGRYGYTF. DNA of the CDR3: TGCAGTGCTAGAGATCTGCAAGGGGGTCGGTATGGCTACACCTTC.

This chain uses TRBV18 with TRBJ2-7, with TRBD2 matching over 14 bases. Per germline, CDR1 KGHSH and CDR2 LQKENI. The CDR3 consists of 16 residues. J lost 6 bases, V lost 2 bases, and 6 bases had no gene match. The CDR3 protein is CASSPTVGLAGGEQYV. DNA for the CDR3: TGTGCCAGCTCACCAACTGTCGGACTAGCGGGAGGCGAGCAGTACGTC.

The chain combines TRBV5-6 with TRBJ1-1; D unresolved. The V gene lost 0 bases and the J gene lost 0 bases, with 6 bases spanning the gap. Germline V CDR1 and CDR2: SGHDT, YYEEEE. This CDR3 has 14 residues. CDR3 protein: CASSLERLNTEAFF. The CDR3 nucleotides are TGTGCCAGCAGCTTGGAACGGTTGAACACTGAAGCTTTCTTT.

This clonotype was observed many times. The chain uses TRBV12-3 or TRBV12-4 and TRBJ1-1; D is unclear. This CDR3 has 15 residues. V was clipped by 2 bases and J by 5 bases, with 15 bases between them. CDR3 sequence reads: CASSLMAAQGTEAFF. Here the CDR3 DNA reads TGTGCCAGCAGTTTAATGGCAGCCCAAGGGACTGAAGCTTTCTTT.

In its sample, this clonotype was seen a few times. The rearrangement links TRBV15 to TRBJ2-5; 12 positions agree with TRBD1. The CDR3 is 15 residues long. The trim removed 6 bases at V and 4 bases at J, leaving 6 bases unmatched. The germline CDR1 and CDR2 sequences are LNHNV and YYDKDF (reference sequence). CDR3 residues: CATREGTGGRETQYF. In nucleotides, the CDR3 is TGTGCCACCAGAGAAGGGACAGGGGGCAGAGAGACCCAGTACTTC.

At least ten counts were recorded for this clonotype. CDR3 DNA: TGTGCCAGCAGCCCCTCCCGTGTCGGGCAAGAGACCCAGTACTTC. Encoded protein: CASSPSRVGQETQYF. This chain links TRBV7-9 with TRBJ2-5; no reliable D call. The CDR3 has 15 residues. V lost 5 bases and J 2 bases, leaving 15 bases between the germline ends. The germline V gene has CDR1 SEHNR and CDR2 FQNEAQ (reference sequence).

The genes are TRBV5-1 and TRBJ2-1; D tentatively reads TRBD1 or TRBD2 (5 bases each). The V and J ends lost 4 bases and 12 bases respectively, with 17 bases between them. CDR1 is SGHRS and CDR2 is YFSETQ in the germline V gene. This CDR3 is 13 amino acids long. The CDR3 nucleotides are TGCGCCAGCAGCCTCCGGGACGCCTCAGGGCAGTTCTTC. Its translation is CASSLRDASGQFF. The full variable domain, with the rest looked up from reference TRBV5-1 and TRBJ2-1, is KAGVTQTPRYLIKTRGQQVTLSCSPISGHRSVSWYQQTPGQGLQFLFEYFSETQRNKGNFPGRFSGRQFSNSRSEMNVSTLELGDSALYLCASSLRDASGQFFGPGTRLTVL.

The table lists this clonotype with a few counts. The chain is built from TRBV2 and TRBJ2-1, with TRBD2 identical over 10 bases. Per germline, CDR1 SNHLY and CDR2 FYNNEI. This CDR3 region has 15 residues. Trimming cost V 6 bases and J 4 bases; bases outside gene matches: 6. CDR3 protein: CASRTSGFFYNEQFF. The CDR3 coding sequence is TGTGCCAGCAGGACTAGCGGGTTTTTTTACAATGAGCAGTTCTTC.

Relative to its sample, this clonotype is medium-sized. The V call is TRBV5-1, the J call TRBJ2-3; 7 positions agree with TRBD1. CDR1 and CDR2 from the germline V gene are SGHRS and YFSETQ. J lost 6 bases, V lost 3 bases, and 7 bases had no gene match. This CDR3 contains 14 residues. CDR3 in amino acids: CASSSRQGPDTQYF. DNA for the CDR3: TGCGCCAGCAGCTCACGACAGGGTCCGGATACGCAGTATTTT.

This sequence joins TRBV24-1 and TRBJ2-2; D is ambiguous. Germline lookup yields CDR1 KGHDR and CDR2 SFDVKD. V lost 10 bases and J lost 3, with 14 bases in between. This CDR3 is built from 14 residues. The CDR3 protein is CATKDNRHTGELFF. CDR3 in DNA: TGTGCCACTAAGGATAACCGACACACCGGGGAGCTGTTTTTT.

V and J are TRBV7-2 and TRBJ2-1, with 13 positions matching TRBD2. CDR1 and CDR2 (germline): SGHTA, FQGNSA. With V trimmed by 1 base and J by 14 bases, 8 bases remained unmatched. The CDR3 sequence is 15 residues long. The CDR3, as DNA: TGTGCCAGCAGCTTAGAAGGGACTAGCGGGATGCAGGAGTTCTTC. The encoded protein is CASSLEGTSGMQEFF.

The chain is built from TRBV10-3 and TRBJ2-7, with D tentatively TRBD1 or TRBD2 (5 bases each). Trimming shortened V by 3 bases and J by 5 bases, and 14 bases separated the two germline ends. This CDR3 has 14 amino acids. The germline CDR1 and CDR2 sequences are ENHRY and SYGVKD. The chain's CDR3 is CAISDGAGPHEQYV. For the CDR3, the DNA is TGTGCCATCAGTGATGGGGCGGGTCCACACGAGCAGTACGTC.

This clonotype has at least ten counts. The chain joins TRBV20-1 to TRBJ2-1; the match to TRBD1 covers 8 bases. CDR1 is DFQATT, CDR2 SNEGSKA, per germline (reference sequence). V lost 3 bases and J lost 8; bases outside the gene matches: 9. The CDR3 is 14 amino acids. DNA for the CDR3: TGCAGTGCTAGGGACGACAGGGGAGGAGATGAGCAGTTCTTC. Its protein is CSARDDRGGDEQFF.

The CDR3 nucleotides are TGTGCCAGCAGATATGGACTAGCGAACCGCCAGTTCTTC. It yields the protein CASRYGLANRQFF. The V call is TRBV5-8, the J call TRBJ2-1, with 9 bases identical to TRBD2. Per the germline V gene, CDR1 is SGHTS and CDR2 is YDEGEE. This CDR3 is 13 amino acids long. V lost 5 bases and J lost 13; bases outside the gene matches: 10.

This clonotype was seen repeatedly, ten times or more. The chain joins TRBV14 to TRBJ2-1; possible D gene TRBD2, 6 bases. The CDR3 covers 15 residues. The germline gives CDR1 SGHDN, CDR2 FVKESK. Deletions cut 4 bases from V and 4 bases from J, with 14 bases between. CDR3 protein: CASSPIGEVYNEQFF. CDR3 coding DNA: TGTGCCAGCAGCCCCATAGGGGAGGTATACAATGAGCAGTTCTTC. The variable domain in full, completed from reference TRBV14 and TRBJ2-1, reads EAGVTQFPSHSVIEKGQTVTLRCDPISGHDNLYWYRRVMGKEIKFLLHFVKESKQDESGMPNNRFLAERTGGTYSTLKVQPAELEDSGVYFCASSPIGEVYNEQFFGPGTRLTVL.

V and J are TRBV20-1 and TRBJ2-3; D not certain. CDR3 length: 14 amino acids. Trimming removed 2 bases at V and 2 bases at J, with 11 bases between. Germline CDR1 and CDR2: DFQATT and SNEGSKA (reference sequence). The CDR3 nucleotides read TGCAGTGCTAGACCTAGTCTAAACACAGATACGCAGTATTTT. Encoded protein: CSARPSLNTDTQYF.

This clonotype was seen a few times. The chain employs TRBV14 and TRBJ1-2; D unclear. Germline-derived CDR1 and CDR2 are SGHDN and FVKESK. V lost 2 bases and J lost 0, with 4 bases in between. The CDR3 has 13 residues. CDR3 amino acids: CASSQWPNYGYTF. Here the CDR3 DNA reads TGTGCCAGCAGCCAATGGCCTAACTATGGCTACACCTTC.

The chain uses TRBV20-1 and TRBJ2-7; D is unclear. The CDR3 spans 13 residues. V lost 1 base and J lost 3, with 10 bases in between. Germline V lookup: CDR1 DFQATT, CDR2 SNEGSKA (reference sequence). CDR3 sequence: CSARANGRYEQYF. In DNA, the CDR3 is TGCAGTGCTAGAGCCAACGGACGCTACGAGCAGTACTTC.

In this sample, this clonotype turned up many times. This chain's CDR3 is CASSRAGVLTGELFF. DNA of the CDR3: TGTGCCAGCAGCCGGGCGGGAGTGCTTACCGGGGAGCTGTTTTTT. The V gene is TRBV7-6, the J gene TRBJ2-2; TRBD2 aligns across 7 bases. Germline CDR1 reads SGHVS; CDR2 reads FNYEAQ. The CDR3 totals 15 residues. The junction had 8 bases not matched to a gene; V was cut back by 5 bases and J by 5 bases.

V gene TRBV29-1 combines with J gene TRBJ1-2, with D uncertain. Germline V CDR1 and CDR2: SQVTM, ANQGSEA. The CDR3 is 12 amino acids. Trimming pared 8 bases from V and 8 bases from J, leaving 18 bases between. CDR3 region: CSPRTLDGGYTF. The CDR3 coding sequence is TGCAGCCCCCGGACTCTCGACGGGGGCTACACCTTC. The full variable domain, completed using reference TRBV29-1 and TRBJ1-2, is SAVISQKPSRDICQRGTSLTIQCQVDSQVTMMFWYRQQPGQSLTLIATANQGSEATYESGFVIDKFPISRPNLTFSTLTVSNMSPEDSSIYLCSPRTLDGGYTFGSGTRLTVV.